This T cell receptor beta chain is drawn from a study of blood T cell repertoires in COVID-19. Study information: Samples taken during acute and convalescent COVID-19 were collected in the United States, Italy and Spain. The cDNA or gDNA used as material had been derived from T cells, B-cell-depleted T cells, or PBMCs.

Source study methods: Amplification of reference gene primers was used by the study to estimate nucleated cell counts. Clones were read by immunoSEQ multiplex PCR, and TCRdb kept only the in-frame ones, dropping some. That table supplies the V and J calls and clone size; D and trimming were determined from the DNA. Here the sample spans fewer than 350,000 clones, approximately 88% being singletons. Germline CDR1 is SEHNR and CDR2 is FQNEAQ (reference sequence). CDR3 size: 12 residues. V was cut by 5 bases and J by 6 bases, with 7 bases left in between. V is TRBV7-9 and J is TRBJ1-4; D gene unclear. The TCR comes from a man in his late teens or twenties with active or convalescent COVID-19. Specimen: peripheral blood. The CDR3 DNA is TGTGCCAGCAGCCCGAGAGATGAAAAACTGTTTTTT. This codes for CASSPRDEKLFF.